This is a list of T cell receptor beta chains from one sample in a study of blood T cells in healthy people across ages. TCRdb re-analysed the 5' RACE reads in MiXCR, keeping a single row per CDR3 protein. The data hold hundreds of thousands of distinct CDR3 sequences, with under 25% observed a single time. The sequenced material came from blood. These receptors were taken from a man between 70 and 80 years old in good health. Both conserved end residues are part of each CDR3. The D gene is left open where the match is weak. The size entry is marked missing in some rows and otherwise reads once, few, many or a size class.

clone_size	v_call	d_call	j_call	cdr3_aa	cdr3_nt
.	TRBV7-9	.	TRBJ2-6	CASSSRLEGANVLTF	TGTGCCAGCAGCTCTCGCCTGGAAGGGGCCAACGTCCTGACTTTC
few	TRBV6-2/TRBV6-3	.	TRBJ2-7	CASSYQRGPYEQYF	TGTGCCAGCAGTTACCAGAGGGGTCCCTACGAGCAGTACTTC
few	TRBV19	.	TRBJ2-7	CASSISDSYEQYF	TGTGCCAGTAGTATCTCGGATTCCTACGAGCAGTACTTC
.	TRBV6-2/TRBV6-3	.	TRBJ2-2	CGSRLDRVNTGELFF	TGTGGCAGCAGACTCGACAGAGTGAACACCGGGGAGCTGTTTTTT
.	TRBV7-7	TRBD2	TRBJ2-3	CASGRAGAADTQYF	TGTGCTAGCGGAAGGGCGGGAGCCGCAGATACGCAGTATTTT
few	TRBV15	TRBD2	TRBJ2-5	CATSSGTSPQETQYF	TGTGCCACCAGCAGTGGGACTAGCCCTCAAGAGACCCAGTACTTC
few	TRBV11-2	.	TRBJ2-7	CASSSTGGGFLAGDFYEQYF	TGTGCCAGCAGCTCCACTGGGGGCGGCTTCCTGGCGGGAGACTTCTACGAGCAGTACTTC
few	TRBV7-6	TRBD2	TRBJ2-3	CASSLRAPGLSTDTQYF	TGTGCCAGCAGCCTACGGGCACCGGGACTAAGCACAGATACGCAGTATTTT
few	TRBV20-1	TRBD1	TRBJ1-1	CSARDSGQTEAFF	TGCAGTGCTAGGGACTCGGGACAGACTGAAGCTTTCTTT
.	TRBV27	TRBD2	TRBJ2-5	CASSPSLAGAETQYF	TGTGCCAGCAGCCCCTCCCTAGCGGGAGCTGAGACCCAGTACTTC
.	TRBV7-9	.	TRBJ2-1	CASSLNEGSYNEQFF	TGTGCCAGCAGCTTAAATGAGGGGTCCTACAATGAGCAGTTCTTC
.	TRBV20-1	TRBD2	TRBJ2-1	CSANPGTSGGEQFF	TGCAGTGCTAATCCCGGGACTAGTGGAGGTGAGCAGTTCTTC
.	TRBV14	TRBD1	TRBJ1-2	CASSQDSGGYGYTF	TGTGCCAGCAGCCAAGATTCAGGGGGCTATGGCTACACCTTC
.	TRBV9	.	TRBJ2-5	CASSVDSMGETQYF	TGTGCCAGCAGCGTAGATTCCATGGGAGAGACCCAGTACTTC
.	TRBV13	.	TRBJ2-4	CASSSGQNIQYF	TGTGCCAGCAGCTCGGGACAAAACATTCAGTACTTC
.	TRBV28	.	TRBJ1-2	CASSFPRGKGLGGYTF	TGTGCCAGCAGTTTCCCCCGCGGGAAGGGGCTGGGCGGCTACACCTTC
.	TRBV28	TRBD2	TRBJ2-7	CASMTSDKTYEQYF	TGTGCCAGCATGACTAGCGATAAAACCTACGAGCAGTACTTC
.	TRBV6-1	.	TRBJ2-7	CASSEAGQASSYEQYF	TGTGCCAGCAGTGAAGCGGGGCAGGCTAGCTCCTACGAGCAGTACTTC
.	TRBV7-2	.	TRBJ2-1	CASSSTRDANEQFF	TGCGCCAGCAGCTCGACCCGGGACGCCAATGAGCAGTTCTTC
few	TRBV6-1	.	TRBJ2-2	CASIGTGELFF	TGTGCCAGCATAGGCACCGGGGAGCTGTTTTTT
few	TRBV7-3	TRBD2	TRBJ2-1	CASSGLAGLTYNEQFF	TGTGCCAGCAGCGGTCTAGCGGGCTTAACCTACAATGAGCAGTTCTTC
few	TRBV20-1	.	TRBJ2-5	CSELDPGAEGTQYF	TGCAGTGAATTGGACCCCGGGGCAGAAGGGACCCAGTACTTC
.	TRBV3-1	.	TRBJ1-6	CASSRVVDNSPLHF	TGTGCCAGCAGCCGGGTTGTGGATAATTCACCCCTCCACTTT
.	TRBV19	.	TRBJ2-2	CASRLLRTGELLF	TGTGCCAGTAGACTTCTACGCACCGGGGAGCTGCTTTTT
.	TRBV7-6	TRBD2	TRBJ2-5	CASSQSSQLAETQYF	TGTGCCAGCAGCCAGAGTAGTCAACTAGCGGAGACCCAGTACTTC
.	TRBV20-1	TRBD1	TRBJ2-7	CSAKTGPEEQYF	TGCAGTGCCAAGACAGGGCCGGAAGAGCAGTACTTC
many	TRBV10-3	.	TRBJ2-3	CAISESSGTDTQYF	TGTGCCATCAGTGAGTCCAGTGGCACAGATACGCAGTATTTT
few	TRBV12-3/TRBV12-4	.	TRBJ1-1	CASSRGGANTEAFF	TGTGCCAGCAGCCGGGGGGGCGCGAACACTGAAGCTTTCTTT
.	TRBV4-1	.	TRBJ2-1	CASSQGGREQFF	TGCGCCAGCAGCCAAGGGGGGAGGGAGCAGTTCTTC
.	TRBV29-1	.	TRBJ1-2	CSVAINYGYTF	TGCAGCGTTGCCATTAACTATGGCTACACCTTC
few	TRBV11-2	TRBD1	TRBJ2-3	CASSLAGQGSTDTQYF	TGTGCCAGCAGCTTAGCGGGACAGGGGTCCACAGATACGCAGTATTTT
many	TRBV7-2	TRBD2	TRBJ2-7	CASSPAGGGSYEQYF	TGTGCCAGCTCCCCCGCCGGGGGGGGCTCCTACGAGCAGTACTTC
few	TRBV15	.	TRBJ1-5	CATSRDGGTKDRPQHF	TGTGCCACCAGCAGAGACGGCGGAACCAAGGATCGGCCCCAGCATTTT
.	TRBV6-2/TRBV6-3	TRBD2	TRBJ2-7	CASWIAGGYEQYF	TGTGCCAGCTGGATAGCGGGAGGGTACGAGCAGTACTTC
.	TRBV12-5	.	TRBJ2-5	CASSFQEETQYF	TGTGCTAGTAGTTTTCAGGAAGAGACCCAGTACTTC
.	TRBV6-1	.	TRBJ2-6	CASSRERGSSGANVLTF	TGTGCCAGCAGTCGAGAGAGGGGGAGCTCTGGGGCCAACGTCCTGACTTTC